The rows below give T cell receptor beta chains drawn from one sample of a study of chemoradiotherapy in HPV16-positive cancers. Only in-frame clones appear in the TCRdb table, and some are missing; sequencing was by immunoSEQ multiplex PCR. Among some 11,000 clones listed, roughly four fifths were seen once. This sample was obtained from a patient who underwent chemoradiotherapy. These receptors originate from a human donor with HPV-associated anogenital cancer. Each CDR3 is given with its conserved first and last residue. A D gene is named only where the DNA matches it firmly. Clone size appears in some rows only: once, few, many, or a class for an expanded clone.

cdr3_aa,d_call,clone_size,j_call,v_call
CASSFIGGADEQFF,-,-,TRBJ2-1,TRBV9
CASSVGQGARGYTF,TRBD1,-,TRBJ1-2,TRBV6-6
CASSDSGVEQYF,-,few,TRBJ2-7,TRBV2
CASSFGLAGAGDTQYF,TRBD2,-,TRBJ2-3,TRBV7-6
CASSVEGSNTEAFF,-,-,TRBJ1-1,TRBV9
CASRPTTGVNSPLHF,-,few,TRBJ1-6,TRBV2
CASSGTGSRIYEQYF,TRBD1,-,TRBJ2-7,TRBV6-1
CASSRGGNNEQFF,TRBD2,once,TRBJ2-1,TRBV5-5
CASSSGTVRSGANVLTF,-,-,TRBJ2-6,TRBV5-4
CAHAPWQTVQTQYF,-,few,TRBJ2-5,TRBV30
CASSTGTGIYEQYF,TRBD1,-,TRBJ2-7,TRBV5-1
CAWIRTGKFYEQYF,TRBD1,-,TRBJ2-7,TRBV30
CASSPWDPGELFF,-,-,TRBJ2-2,TRBV9
CASSLIGTGNLCTYEQYF,TRBD1,-,-,TRBV7-3
CASSSGPLYEQYF,-,-,TRBJ2-7,TRBV7-6
CAISDPGTGTYEQYF,-,-,TRBJ2-7,TRBV10-3